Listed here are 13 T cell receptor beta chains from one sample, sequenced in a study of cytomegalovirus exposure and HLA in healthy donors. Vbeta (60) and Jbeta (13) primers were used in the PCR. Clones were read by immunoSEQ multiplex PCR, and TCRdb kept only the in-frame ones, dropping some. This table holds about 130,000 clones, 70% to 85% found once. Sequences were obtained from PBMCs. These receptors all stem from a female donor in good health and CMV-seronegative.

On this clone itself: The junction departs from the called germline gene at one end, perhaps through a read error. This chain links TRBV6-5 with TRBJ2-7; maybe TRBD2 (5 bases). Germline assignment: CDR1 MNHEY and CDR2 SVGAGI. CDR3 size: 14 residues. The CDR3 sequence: CASSYSYSVYGQYF. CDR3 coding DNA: TGTGCCAGCAGTTACTCTTATAGCGTCTACGGGCAGTACTTC.

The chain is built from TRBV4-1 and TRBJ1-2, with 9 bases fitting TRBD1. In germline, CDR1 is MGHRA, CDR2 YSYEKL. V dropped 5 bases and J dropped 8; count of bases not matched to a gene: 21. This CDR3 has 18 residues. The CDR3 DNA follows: TGCGCCAGCAGCGCGCACCCGGGACAGGGTATTCGGTTTGGAGGCTACACCTTC. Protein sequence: CASSAHPGQGIRFGGYTF.

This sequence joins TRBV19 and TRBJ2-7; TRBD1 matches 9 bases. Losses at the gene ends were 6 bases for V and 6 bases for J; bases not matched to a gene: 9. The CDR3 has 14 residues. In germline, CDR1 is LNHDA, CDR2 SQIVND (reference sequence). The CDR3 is CASRSGTGLPEQYF. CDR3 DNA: TGTGCCAGTAGATCCGGGACAGGGCTCCCCGAGCAGTACTTC.

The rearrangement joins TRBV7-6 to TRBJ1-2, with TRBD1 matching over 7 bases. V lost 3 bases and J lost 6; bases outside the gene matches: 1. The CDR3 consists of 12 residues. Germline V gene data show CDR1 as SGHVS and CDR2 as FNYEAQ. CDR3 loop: CASSFTGDGYTF. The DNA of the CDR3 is TGTGCCAGCAGCTTTACAGGGGATGGCTACACCTTC.

CDR3 sequence: CASSIGGTSGRRGASYNEQFF. CDR3 nucleotides: TGTGCCAGTAGTATTGGCGGGACTAGCGGGAGACGGGGGGCCTCCTACAATGAGCAGTTCTTC. The chain joins TRBV19 to TRBJ2-1, with TRBD2 identical over 14 bases. Germline CDR1 reads LNHDA; CDR2 reads SQIVND (reference sequence). The CDR3 is 21 amino acids. J lost 0 bases, V lost 3 bases, and 13 bases had no gene match.

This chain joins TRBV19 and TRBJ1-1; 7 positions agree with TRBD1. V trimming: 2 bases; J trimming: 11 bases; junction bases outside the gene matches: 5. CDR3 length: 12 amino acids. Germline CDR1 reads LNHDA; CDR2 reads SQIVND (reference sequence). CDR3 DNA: TGTGCCAGTAGTATACAAGACAGGGAGGCTTTCTTT. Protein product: CASSIQDREAFF.

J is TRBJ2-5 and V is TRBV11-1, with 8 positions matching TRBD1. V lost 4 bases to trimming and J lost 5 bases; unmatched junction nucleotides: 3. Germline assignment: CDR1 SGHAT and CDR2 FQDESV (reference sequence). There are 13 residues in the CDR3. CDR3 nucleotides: TGTGCCAGCAGCTATAACAGGGGGGAGACCCAGTACTTC. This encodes CASSYNRGETQYF.

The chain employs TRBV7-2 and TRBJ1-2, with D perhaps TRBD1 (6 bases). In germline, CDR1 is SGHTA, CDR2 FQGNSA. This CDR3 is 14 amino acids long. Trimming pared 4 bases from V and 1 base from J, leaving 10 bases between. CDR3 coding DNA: TGTGCCAGCAGCTCCAGGGGATTTAACTATGGCTACACCTTC. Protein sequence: CASSSRGFNYGYTF.

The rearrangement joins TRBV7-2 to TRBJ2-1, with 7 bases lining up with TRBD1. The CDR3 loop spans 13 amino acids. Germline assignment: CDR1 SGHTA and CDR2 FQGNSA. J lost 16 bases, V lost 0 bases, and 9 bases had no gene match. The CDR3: CASSLAWQGVFFF. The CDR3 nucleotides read TGTGCCAGCAGCTTAGCGTGGCAGGGGGTGTTCTTCTTC.

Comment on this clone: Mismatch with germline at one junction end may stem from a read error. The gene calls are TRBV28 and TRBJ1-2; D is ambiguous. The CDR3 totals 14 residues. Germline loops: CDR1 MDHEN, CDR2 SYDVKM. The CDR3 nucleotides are TGTGCCAGCGCGGCTCGGGATTCGCGCTATGACTACACCTTC. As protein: CASAARDSRYDYTF.

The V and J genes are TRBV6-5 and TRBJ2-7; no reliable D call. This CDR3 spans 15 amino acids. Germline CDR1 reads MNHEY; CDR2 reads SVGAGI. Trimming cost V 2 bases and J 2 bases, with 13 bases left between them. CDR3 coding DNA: TGTGCCAGCAGTTACCCTCTACCCTTCGCCTACGAGCAGTACTTC. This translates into CASSYPLPFAYEQYF.

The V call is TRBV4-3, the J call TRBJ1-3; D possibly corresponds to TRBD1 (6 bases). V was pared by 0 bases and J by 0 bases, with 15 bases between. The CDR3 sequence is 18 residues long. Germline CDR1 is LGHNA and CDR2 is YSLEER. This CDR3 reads CASSQDPGTLRSGNTIYF. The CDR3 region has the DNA TGCGCCAGCAGCCAAGATCCGGGGACACTCCGCTCTGGAAACACCATATATTTT.

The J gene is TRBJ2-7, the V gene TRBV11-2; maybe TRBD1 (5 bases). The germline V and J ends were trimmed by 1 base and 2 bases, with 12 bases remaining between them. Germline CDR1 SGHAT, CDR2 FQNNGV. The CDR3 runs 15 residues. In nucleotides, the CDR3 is TGTGCCAGCAGCTTAGGCCAGGGTACGGCCTACGAGCAGTACTTC. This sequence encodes CASSLGQGTAYEQYF.